This T cell receptor beta chain is from a study of shared clonotypes between healthy human individuals. Notes on this clone: No antigen is known for it.

Trimming cost V 3 bases and J 1 base, with 12 bases left between them. Germline loops: CDR1 MDHEN, CDR2 SYDVKM. The CDR3 consists of 15 residues. The assay was immunoSEQ multiplex PCR, and TCRdb's table has in-frame clones only and misses some. This table holds some 1,900,000 clones, about 95% found once. Selected positively for CCR7 and CD45RO-negative, naive CD8 cells excluded terminally differentiated effector memory CD45RA+ cells. Study donors comprised healthy, HIV-negative adults devoid of recent acute infection or vaccination. Findings and limits, study-wide: What naive subsets generally showed was a larger estimated richness than memory subsets showed. Non-shared clonotypes showed lower generation probabilities than clonotypes common to all four donors. Among several donors, around 5% of naive CD4 clonotypes were found in common.

The source is a man aged 18 to 29 in good health. This chain connects TRBV28 to TRBJ1-2; D possibly corresponds to TRBD1 (5 bases). The sample taken for sequencing was naive CD8+ T cells sorted from blood. Here the CDR3 DNA reads TGTGCCAGCAGTTTGGGGGGGGAGAATAACTATGGCTACACCTTC. It is translated as CASSLGGENNYGYTF.